The 30 T cell receptor beta chains below were found in one sample sequenced in a study of metastatic and nonmetastatic thyroid tumors. Patients had received no treatment of any kind before thyroid surgery. With MiXCR, TCRdb called clones anew from the PCR reads. This sample has about 22,000 clones, with around 40% found just once. Sequenced sample: blood. The origin of the receptors is a male donor with papillary thyroid cancer or a benign thyroid nodule (not recorded which). Some clones in this sample may be carry-over from other donors' samples.

The V and J genes are TRBV5-1 and TRBJ2-1; 11 bases agree with TRBD1. J gave up 7 bases and V 3 bases, and 9 bases lay outside the gene matches. The V gene's germline CDR1 is SGHRS and CDR2 YFSETQ. This CDR3 region has 16 residues. The CDR3 is CASSSATGQGGNEQFF. DNA for the CDR3: TGCGCCAGCAGCTCAGCTACGGGACAGGGGGGTAATGAGCAGTTCTTC.

This clone was recorded at least ten times. The junction and the germline gene differ at one end; a read error may be behind it. The chain employs TRBV7-7 and TRBJ2-7, with D possibly called TRBD1 or TRBD2 (6 bases each). The CDR3 extends over 15 amino acids. CDR1 and CDR2 from the germline V gene are SSHAT and FNYEAQ (reference sequence). This CDR3 is CASSLAAGENYEQYF. CDR3 coding DNA: TGTGCTAGCAGCTTAGCGGCAGGGGAAAACTACGAGCAGTACTTC. Full variable domain (remainder filled in from reference TRBV7-7 and TRBJ2-7): GAGVSQSPRYKVTKRGQDVTLRCDPISSHATLYWYQQALGQGPEFLTYFNYEAQPDKSGLPSDRFSAERPEGSISTLTIQRTEQRDSAMYRCASSLAAGENYEQYFGPGTRLTVT.

The J gene is TRBJ2-7, the V gene TRBV20-1; 7 bases agree with TRBD1. There are 15 residues in the CDR3. Germline CDR1 is DFQATT and CDR2 is SNEGSKA (reference sequence). V lost 4 bases, J lost 1 base, and 10 bases stayed unmatched. As DNA, the CDR3 is TGCAGTGCTACGAAATCCGGGACAGTATCCTACGAGCAGTACTTC. The encoded protein is CSATKSGTVSYEQYF.

The chain recombines TRBV29-1 with TRBJ1-1; D is uncertain. The germline gives CDR1 SQVTM, CDR2 ANQGSEA. This CDR3 is 12 amino acids long. Trimming took 2 bases from V and 3 from J, leaving 7 bases between them. CDR3 amino acids: CSVELGDTEAFF. CDR3 DNA: TGCAGCGTTGAACTGGGCGACACTGAAGCTTTCTTT.

The CDR3 DNA sequence: TGTGCCAGCAGCTTGACGTGGACTAGCGGGTTCCACGAGCAGTACTTC. Translation: CASSLTWTSGFHEQYF. The V call is TRBV11-2, the J call TRBJ2-7; 11 nucleotides line up with TRBD2. The CDR3 contains 16 residues. The germline CDR1 and CDR2 sequences are SGHAT and FQNNGV. With 3 bases clipped from V and 5 bases from J, the junction kept 9 bases outside the gene matches. Filled out from reference TRBV11-2 and TRBJ2-7, the complete variable domain reads EAGVAQSPRYKIIEKRQSVAFWCNPISGHATLYWYQQILGQGPKLLIQFQNNGVVDDSQLPKDRFSAERLKGVDSTLKIQPAKLEDSAVYLCASSLTWTSGFHEQYFGPGTRLTVT.

This clone has at least ten counts. This sequence joins TRBV19 and TRBJ2-2; TRBD1 is a possible D gene (6 bases). V was clipped by 3 bases and J by 6 bases, with 14 bases between them. The CDR3 is made up of 15 amino acids. Germline V gene data show CDR1 as LNHDA and CDR2 as SQIVND (reference sequence). The CDR3 nucleotides are TGTGCCAGTAGTATCCCCAGGGGAGAGTCCGGGGAGCTGTTTTTT. Its protein product is CASSIPRGESGELFF.

This clone was counted between two and nine times. The CDR3 here is CSAPGTSDINEQFF. CDR3 DNA sequence: TGCAGTGCACCCGGGACTAGCGATATCAATGAGCAGTTCTTC. The V and J genes are TRBV20-1 and TRBJ2-1, with TRBD2 matching over 10 bases. Losses at the gene ends were 6 bases for V and 6 bases for J; bases not matched to a gene: 8. This CDR3 region has 14 residues. Germline CDR1 and CDR2: DFQATT and SNEGSKA (reference sequence).

This clone occurred many times. It may be a read error: a sequence one base away is much more abundant. Since the CDR3 does not end with the conserved phenylalanine or tryptophan, this likely comes from a read error. J is TRBJ2-3 and V is TRBV6-1; D not certain. Germline V gene data show CDR1 as MNHNS and CDR2 as SASEGT. The CDR3 runs 15 residues. V was trimmed by 5 bases and J by 2 bases, leaving 14 bases between them. In nucleotides, the CDR3 is TGTGCCAGCAGTTATGTCGGACCCTTCACAGATACGCAGTATCTT. Translating it yields CASSYVGPFTDTQYL.

This clone was counted a few times. This rearrangement joins TRBV6-1 to TRBJ1-1; D is uncertain. Germline loops: CDR1 MNHNS, CDR2 SASEGT. The germline V and J ends were trimmed by 6 bases and 2 bases, with 16 bases remaining between them. The CDR3 has 15 amino acids. The CDR3 protein is CASRDARIRNTEAFF. The CDR3 coding sequence is TGTGCCAGCAGAGACGCCCGTATAAGAAACACTGAAGCTTTCTTT.

The gene calls are TRBV20-1 and TRBJ1-2; D ambiguous. The V and J ends lost 0 bases and 3 bases respectively, with 11 bases between them. The CDR3 spans 14 residues. The germline V gene encodes CDR1 DFQATT and CDR2 SNEGSKA (reference sequence). CDR3 loop: CSARDRVRYYGYTF. DNA of the CDR3: TGCAGTGCTAGAGATCGTGTGCGTTACTATGGCTACACCTTC.

This clone is deemed medium-sized. The V and J genes are TRBV24-1 and TRBJ2-3, with D possibly matching TRBD1 (5 bases). The CDR3 totals 15 residues. Per germline, CDR1 KGHDR and CDR2 SFDVKD. CDR3 DNA: TGTTCCAAAACAACGACAGTCACTAGCACAGATACGCAGTATTTT. As protein: CSKTTTVTSTDTQYF.

J is TRBJ1-1 and V is TRBV12-3 or TRBV12-4; D possibly corresponds to TRBD1 (5 bases). V lost 6 bases, J lost 7 bases, and 9 bases lay in between. CDR3 size: 11 residues. CDR3 loop: CASSQGIEAFF. DNA for the CDR3: TGTGCCAGCAGCCAGGGAATTGAAGCTTTCTTT.

This clone was seen a handful of times. V and J are TRBV2 and TRBJ2-3; D gene unclear. This CDR3 is 13 amino acids long. Germline V gene data show CDR1 as SNHLY and CDR2 as FYNNEI. Trimming stripped 4 bases from V and 4 bases from J, with 9 bases between. The CDR3 DNA sequence: TGTGCCAGCAGTGTTTTATCTGCAGATACGCAGTATTTT. Translated, it gives CASSVLSADTQYF.

This clone was picked up many times. The chain links TRBV5-1 to TRBJ2-5; weak D call: TRBD2 (5 bases). Looked up from germline, CDR1 is SGHRS and CDR2 is YFSETQ. V lost 0 bases and J 2 bases, leaving 8 bases between the germline ends. There are 14 residues in the CDR3. The CDR3 region is CASSLVLAQETQYF. The CDR3 DNA reads as TGCGCCAGCAGCTTGGTTCTAGCTCAAGAGACCCAGTACTTC.

The rearrangement links TRBV11-2 to TRBJ1-1; TRBD1 matches 10 bases. J lost 0 bases, V lost 7 bases, and 5 bases had no gene match. The germline V gene encodes CDR1 SGHAT and CDR2 FQNNGV. The CDR3 loop spans 15 amino acids. The CDR3 reads CASTGQGPLNTEAFF. CDR3 coding DNA: TGTGCCAGCACGGGACAGGGGCCCTTGAACACTGAAGCTTTCTTT.

The chain employs TRBV20-1 and TRBJ2-7, with a weak D call TRBD2 (6 bases). This CDR3 is 14 amino acids long. Germline loops: CDR1 DFQATT, CDR2 SNEGSKA (reference sequence). Trimming took 6 bases from V and 0 from J, leaving 15 bases between them. Here the CDR3 DNA reads TGCAGTGCGGTGAGACTAGACCTCTCCTACGAGCAGTACTTC. Translated: CSAVRLDLSYEQYF.

V gene TRBV6-2 or TRBV6-3 combines with J gene TRBJ1-5; D ambiguous. The CDR3 is 18 residues long. Germline CDR1 is MNHEY and CDR2 is SVGEGT. The V and J ends lost 6 bases and 0 bases respectively, with 21 bases between them. CDR3 sequence reads: CASSRLHPWVASNQPQHF. CDR3 bases: TGTGCCAGCAGCCGCCTTCACCCATGGGTGGCTAGCAATCAGCCCCAGCATTTT.

This clone was detected many times. CDR3 region: CASRTTTRSYEQYF. In nucleotides, the CDR3 is TGTGCCAGCAGAACAACGACACGGTCCTACGAGCAGTACTTC. The chain uses TRBV6-1 and TRBJ2-7; the D is unclear. CDR1 and CDR2 from the germline V gene are MNHNS and SASEGT. CDR3 size: 14 residues. V lost 6 bases and J lost 1, with 13 bases in between.

The J gene is TRBJ1-6, the V gene TRBV6-1; 9 nucleotides line up with TRBD1. With V trimmed by 4 bases and J by 8 bases, 9 bases remained unmatched. Germline CDR1 is MNHNS and CDR2 is SASEGT. CDR3 length: 16 residues. Written as DNA, the CDR3 is TGTGCCAGCAGTGTGCCTTCGACAGGGGGTTATTCACCCCTCCACTTT. Protein product: CASSVPSTGGYSPLHF.

This clone was seen repeatedly, ten times or more. This sequence may be a read error, since a much larger clone differs from it by one base. This sample includes further DNA sequences coding for the same CDR3. The CDR3 DNA reads TGCGCCAGCAGTTACACCCTCACGGGAATAAACAATGAGCAGTTCTTC. Its translation is CASSYTLTGINNEQFF. The rearrangement links TRBV6-5 to TRBJ2-1; the D gene is possibly TRBD2 (5 bases). The CDR3 has 16 residues. The germline gives CDR1 MNHEY, CDR2 SVGAGI.

This clone came up a few times. The rearrangement uses TRBV6-1 and TRBJ2-7, with D maybe TRBD1 (6 bases). The CDR3 contains 15 residues. With 2 bases removed from V and 0 bases from J, the gap between germline ends came to 11 bases. The germline gives CDR1 MNHNS, CDR2 SASEGT. The CDR3 loop reads CASSEWQGSSYEQYF. In DNA, the CDR3 is TGTGCCAGCAGTGAATGGCAGGGGAGCTCCTACGAGCAGTACTTC.

The chain carries TRBV14 and TRBJ1-2, with D tentatively TRBD1 (6 bases). Deletions cut 1 base from V and 2 bases from J, with 20 bases between. Germline V gives CDR1 SGHDN, CDR2 FVKESK. This CDR3 comprises 18 residues. The CDR3 coding sequence is TGTGCCAGCAGCCAAGTTTGGCAGGGTGAGGGGGGCAACTATGGCTACACCTTC. It is translated as CASSQVWQGEGGNYGYTF.

At least ten counts were recorded for this clone. A much larger clone lies one base from this, so it may be a read error. The same CDR3 arises from other DNA sequences in this sample as well. This rearrangement joins TRBV20-1 to TRBJ2-2; 8 positions match TRBD2. Germline CDR1 and CDR2: DFQATT and SNEGSKA (reference sequence). V shed 6 bases, J shed 0 bases, and the junction held 9 bases outside the gene matches. The CDR3 is 16 residues long. The CDR3 region is CSAQLTGGPNTGELFF. The CDR3 DNA reads TGCAGTGCCCAACTAACGGGAGGGCCGAACACCGGGGAGCTGTTTTTT.

The rearrangement uses TRBV6-1 and TRBJ1-2; no definite D call. The V end lost 3 bases, the J end lost 4 bases, and 6 bases lay between the germline ends. The CDR3 is made up of 12 amino acids. Germline assignment: CDR1 MNHNS and CDR2 SASEGT. The CDR3 sequence is CASSDGGYGYTF. The CDR3 nucleotides read TGTGCCAGCAGTGATGGTGGCTATGGCTACACCTTC.

There are a few counts of this clone. Because it lacks the conserved phenylalanine or tryptophan at the end, this CDR3 is likely a read error. This sequence joins TRBV6-5 and TRBJ1-1; 7 bases line up with TRBD1. Per the germline V gene, CDR1 is MNHEY and CDR2 is SVGAGI. J lost 5 bases, V lost 2 bases, and 8 bases had no gene match. This CDR3 is built from 15 residues. The CDR3 nucleotides read TGTGCCAGCAGTTACGACAGGGAGTGGGGGACTGAAGCTTTCTCT. Protein: CASSYDREWGTEAFS.

This clone was seen only a few times. Within the sample, other DNA sequences also encode this same CDR3. The chain uses TRBV27 and TRBJ1-2; TRBD1 matches 10 bases. V trimming: 6 bases; J trimming: 3 bases; junction bases outside the gene matches: 4. CDR1 is MNHEY, CDR2 SMNVEV, per germline (reference sequence). The CDR3 spans 14 residues. CDR3: CASRGQGRYYGYTF. CDR3 nucleotide sequence: TGTGCCAGCAGGGGACAGGGGCGGTACTATGGCTACACCTTC.

This clone was detected many times. J is TRBJ1-1 and V is TRBV30; D gene ambiguous. The CDR3 sequence is 12 residues long. V was trimmed by 4 bases and J by 1 base, leaving 7 bases between them. Germline CDR1 is GTSNPN and CDR2 is SVGIG (reference sequence). This chain's CDR3 is CAWKFRNTEAFF. In DNA form, the CDR3 reads TGTGCCTGGAAATTCAGGAACACTGAAGCTTTCTTT.

This clone was seen more than once but under ten times. The chain couples TRBV4-1 to TRBJ1-1, with no clear D. The CDR3 consists of 13 residues. The V end was cut by 2 bases, the J end by 1 base, with 5 bases between. Germline values: CDR1 MGHRA, CDR2 YSYEKL. The CDR3 here is CASSQSENTEAFF. CDR3 coding DNA: TGCGCCAGCAGCCAATCGGAGAACACTGAAGCTTTCTTT.

This rearrangement joins TRBV6-2 or TRBV6-3 to TRBJ1-5; 7 positions agree with TRBD1. V shed 6 bases and J 0 bases; nucleotides not matched to a gene: 5. Germline CDR1 reads MNHEY; CDR2 reads SVGEGT. This CDR3 is built from 15 residues. CDR3 in amino acids: CASRQGQFSNQPQHF. CDR3 sequence (DNA): TGTGCCAGCAGACAGGGGCAGTTTAGCAATCAGCCCCAGCATTTT.

This clone was seen ten or more times. J is TRBJ2-1 and V is TRBV28; a possible D gene is TRBD2 (6 bases). The V end lost 5 bases, the J end lost 5 bases, and 10 bases lay between the germline ends. Germline-derived CDR1 and CDR2 are MDHEN and SYDVKM. The CDR3 loop spans 13 amino acids. CDR3 loop: CASSTDYNNEQFF. The CDR3 bases are TGTGCCAGCAGTACGGACTATAACAATGAGCAGTTCTTC.